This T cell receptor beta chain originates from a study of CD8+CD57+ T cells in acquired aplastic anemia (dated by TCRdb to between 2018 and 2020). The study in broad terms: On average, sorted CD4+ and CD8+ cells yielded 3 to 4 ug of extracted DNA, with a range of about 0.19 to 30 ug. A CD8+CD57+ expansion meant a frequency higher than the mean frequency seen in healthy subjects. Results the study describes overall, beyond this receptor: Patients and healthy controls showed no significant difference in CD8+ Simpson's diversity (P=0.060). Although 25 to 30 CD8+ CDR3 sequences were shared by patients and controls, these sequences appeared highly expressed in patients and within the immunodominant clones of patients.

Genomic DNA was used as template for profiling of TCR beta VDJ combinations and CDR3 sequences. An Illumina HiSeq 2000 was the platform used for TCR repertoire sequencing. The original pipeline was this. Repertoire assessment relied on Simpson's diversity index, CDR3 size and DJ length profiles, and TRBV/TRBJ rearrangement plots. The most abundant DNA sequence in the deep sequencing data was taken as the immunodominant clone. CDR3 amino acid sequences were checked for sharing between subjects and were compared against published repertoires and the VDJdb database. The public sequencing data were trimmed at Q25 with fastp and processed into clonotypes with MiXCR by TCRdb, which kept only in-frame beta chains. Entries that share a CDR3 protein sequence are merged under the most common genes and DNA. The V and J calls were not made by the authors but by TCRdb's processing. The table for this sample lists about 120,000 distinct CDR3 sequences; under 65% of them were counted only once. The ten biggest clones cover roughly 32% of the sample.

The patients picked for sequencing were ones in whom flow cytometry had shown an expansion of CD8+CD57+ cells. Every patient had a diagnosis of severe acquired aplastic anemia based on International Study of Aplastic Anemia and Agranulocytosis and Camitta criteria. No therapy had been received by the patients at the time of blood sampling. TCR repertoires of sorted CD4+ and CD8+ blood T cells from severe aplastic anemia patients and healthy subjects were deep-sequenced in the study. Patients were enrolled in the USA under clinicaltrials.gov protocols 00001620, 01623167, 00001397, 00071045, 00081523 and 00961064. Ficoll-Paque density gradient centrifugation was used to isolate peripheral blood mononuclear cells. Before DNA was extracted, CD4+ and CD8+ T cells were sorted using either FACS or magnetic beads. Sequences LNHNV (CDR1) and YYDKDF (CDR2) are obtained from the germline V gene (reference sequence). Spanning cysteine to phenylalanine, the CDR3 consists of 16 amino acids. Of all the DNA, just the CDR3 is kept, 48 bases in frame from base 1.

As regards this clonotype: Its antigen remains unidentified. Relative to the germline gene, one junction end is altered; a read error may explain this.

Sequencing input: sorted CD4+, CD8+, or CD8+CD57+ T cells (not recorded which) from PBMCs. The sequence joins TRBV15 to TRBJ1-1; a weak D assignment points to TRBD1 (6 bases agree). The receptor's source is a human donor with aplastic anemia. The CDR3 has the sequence CATSRPEVGGNTEAFF. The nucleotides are TGCGCCACCAGCAGACCAGAAGTAGGGGGGAACACTGAAGCTTTCTTT. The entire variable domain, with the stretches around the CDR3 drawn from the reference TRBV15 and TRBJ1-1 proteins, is DAMVIQNPRYQVTQFGKPVTLSCSQTLNHNVMYWYQQKSSQAPKLLFHYYDKDFNNEADTPDNFQSRRPNTSFCFLDIRSPGLGDTAMYLCATSRPEVGGNTEAFFGQGTRLTVV.